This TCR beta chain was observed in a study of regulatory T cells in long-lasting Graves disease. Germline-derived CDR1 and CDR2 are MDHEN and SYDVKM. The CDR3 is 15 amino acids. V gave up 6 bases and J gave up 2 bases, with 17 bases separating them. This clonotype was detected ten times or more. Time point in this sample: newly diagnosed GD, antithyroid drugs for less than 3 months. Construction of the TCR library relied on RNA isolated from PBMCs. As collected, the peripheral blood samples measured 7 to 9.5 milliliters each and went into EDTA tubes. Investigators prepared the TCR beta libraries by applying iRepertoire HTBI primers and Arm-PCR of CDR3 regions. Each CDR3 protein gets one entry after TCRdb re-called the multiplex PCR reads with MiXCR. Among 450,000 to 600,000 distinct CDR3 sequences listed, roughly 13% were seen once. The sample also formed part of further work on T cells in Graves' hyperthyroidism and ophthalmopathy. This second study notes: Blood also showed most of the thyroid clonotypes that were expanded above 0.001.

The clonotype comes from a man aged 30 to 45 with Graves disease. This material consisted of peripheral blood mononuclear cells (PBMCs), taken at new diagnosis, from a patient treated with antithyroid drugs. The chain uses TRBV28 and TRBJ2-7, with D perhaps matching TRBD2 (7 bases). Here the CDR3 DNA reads TGTGCCAGCAGGGAGGGGGGGGTAGGACCCTACGAGCAGTACTTC. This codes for CASREGGVGPYEQYF.